A selection of T cell receptor beta chains follows, all from one sample in a study of shared clonotypes between healthy human individuals. Data came from immunoSEQ multiplex PCR; TCRdb stores just in-frame clones and leaves some out. The profile shows approximately 710,000 clones, around 91% of them singletons. Sequenced material: memory CD8+ T cells from PBMCs. The receptors originated from a man aged 18 to 30 in good health. Some clones in this sample may be carry-over from other donors' samples. Both conserved end residues are part of each CDR3. Each record gives: V gene, D gene, J gene, CDR3 length, CDR3 protein, CDR3 DNA. A D gene is named only where the DNA matches it firmly.

>TRBV29-1|TRBD1|TRBJ2-3|18
CSVEQGASEDLITDTQYF
TGCAGCGTTGAACAGGGGGCATCCGAAGACCTCATCACAGATACGCAGTATTTT
>TRBV27|NA|TRBJ2-3|14
CASSFGASGDTQYF
TGTGCCAGCAGTTTCGGTGCCTCGGGGGATACGCAGTATTTT
>TRBV18|TRBD1|TRBJ2-1|16
CASQILGQGAYNEQFF
TGTGCCAGCCAGATCCTGGGACAGGGGGCCTACAATGAGCAGTTCTTC
>TRBV27|NA|TRBJ1-5|13
CASSWGINQPQHF
TGTGCCAGCAGTTGGGGGATCAATCAGCCCCAGCATTTT
>TRBV7-9|TRBD1|TRBJ1-2|15
CASSLKGAMNYGYTF
TGTGCCAGCAGCCTCAAGGGGGCAATGAACTATGGCTACACCTTC
>TRBV2|TRBD2|TRBJ2-7|15
CASSEWEGRSYEQYF
TGTGCCAGCAGTGAGTGGGAGGGGCGATCCTACGAGCAGTACTTC
>TRBV19|NA|TRBJ1-3|11
CASTVGGTIYF
TGTGCCAGTACCGTGGGTGGCACCATATATTTT
>TRBV16|NA|TRBJ1-1|12
CASSQLNTEAFF
TGTGCCAGCAGCCAACTAAACACTGAAGCTTTCTTT
>TRBV7-6|TRBD1|TRBJ1-1|15
CASSFTTGLNTEAFF
TGTGCCAGCAGCTTTACGACAGGGCTGAACACTGAAGCTTTCTTT
>TRBV6-1|NA|TRBJ2-1|13
CASSGVSYNEQFF
TGTGCCAGCAGTGGGGTCTCCTACAATGAGCAGTTCTTC
>TRBV11-2|NA|TRBJ2-7|15
CASSWGDGGSYEQYF
TGTGCCAGCAGCTGGGGGGACGGGGGAAGCTACGAGCAGTACTTC
>TRBV7-8|NA|TRBJ2-7|13
CASSLRRGYEQYF
TGTGCCAGCAGCCTAAGGCGTGGCTACGAGCAGTACTTC
>TRBV11-2|TRBD2|TRBJ2-1|15
CASSLGTSAYNEQFF
TGTGCCAGCAGCTTAGGTACTAGCGCCTACAATGAGCAGTTCTTC
>TRBV27|NA|TRBJ1-1|14
CASTISGGNTEAFF
TGTGCCAGCACCATCAGCGGTGGGAACACTGAAGCTTTCTTT
>TRBV5-1|NA|TRBJ1-4|15
CASSLSPGSNEKLFF
TGCGCCAGCAGCTTGAGTCCAGGCTCTAATGAAAAACTGTTTTTT
>TRBV27|NA|TRBJ1-3|11
CASREGYTIYF
TGTGCCAGCAGGGAAGGGTACACCATATATTTT
>TRBV7-9|NA|TRBJ2-3|14
CASSLLLVADTQYF
TGTGCCAGCAGCTTACTTTTGGTGGCAGATACGCAGTATTTT
>TRBV27|NA|TRBJ1-5|14
CASSDRDGNQPQHF
TGTGCCAGCAGCGACCGGGACGGCAATCAGCCCCAGCATTTT
>TRBV5-6|TRBD1|TRBJ2-7|17
CASSLGTGYSTPYEQYF
TGTGCCAGCAGCTTGGGGACAGGGTATAGTACCCCCTACGAGCAGTACTTC
>TRBV5-4|NA|TRBJ2-5|13
CASSETRQETQYF
TGTGCCAGCAGCGAAACTAGGCAGGAGACCCAGTACTTC